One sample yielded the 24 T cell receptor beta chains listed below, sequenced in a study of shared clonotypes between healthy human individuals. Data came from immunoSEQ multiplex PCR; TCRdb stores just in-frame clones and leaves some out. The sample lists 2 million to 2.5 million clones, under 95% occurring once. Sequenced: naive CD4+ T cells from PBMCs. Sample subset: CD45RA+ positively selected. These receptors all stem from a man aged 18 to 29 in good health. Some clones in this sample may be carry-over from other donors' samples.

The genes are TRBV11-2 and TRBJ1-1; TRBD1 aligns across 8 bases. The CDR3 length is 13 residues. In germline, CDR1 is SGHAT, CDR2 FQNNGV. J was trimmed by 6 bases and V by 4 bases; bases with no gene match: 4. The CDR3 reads CASSSMTGAEAFF. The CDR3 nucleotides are TGTGCCAGCAGCTCTATGACAGGGGCTGAAGCTTTCTTT.

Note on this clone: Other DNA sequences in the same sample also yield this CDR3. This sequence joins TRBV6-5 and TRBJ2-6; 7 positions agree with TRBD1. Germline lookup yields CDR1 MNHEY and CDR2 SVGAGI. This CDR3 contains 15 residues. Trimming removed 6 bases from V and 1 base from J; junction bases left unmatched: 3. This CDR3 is CASRPTGSGANVLTF. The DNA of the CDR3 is TGTGCCAGCAGACCGACAGGGTCTGGGGCCAACGTCCTGACTTTC.

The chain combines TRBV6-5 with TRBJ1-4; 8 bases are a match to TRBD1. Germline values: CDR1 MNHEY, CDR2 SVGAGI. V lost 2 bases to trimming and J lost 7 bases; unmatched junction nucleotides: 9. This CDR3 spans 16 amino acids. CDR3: CASSYRQGAFGEKLFF. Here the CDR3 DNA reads TGTGCCAGCAGTTACAGGCAGGGGGCATTCGGTGAAAAACTGTTTTTT.

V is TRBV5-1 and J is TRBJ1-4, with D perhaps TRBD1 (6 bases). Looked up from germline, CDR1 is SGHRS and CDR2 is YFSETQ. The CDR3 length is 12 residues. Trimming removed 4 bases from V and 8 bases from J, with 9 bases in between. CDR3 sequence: CASSATGEKLFF. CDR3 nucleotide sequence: TGCGCCAGCAGCGCAACAGGGGAAAAACTGTTTTTT.

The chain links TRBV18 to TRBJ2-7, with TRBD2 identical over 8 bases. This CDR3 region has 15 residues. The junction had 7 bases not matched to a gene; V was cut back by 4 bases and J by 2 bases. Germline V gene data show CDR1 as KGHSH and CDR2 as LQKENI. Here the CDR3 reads CASSLRGGATYEQYF. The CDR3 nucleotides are TGTGCCAGCTCACTCCGGGGGGGGGCCACCTACGAGCAGTACTTC.

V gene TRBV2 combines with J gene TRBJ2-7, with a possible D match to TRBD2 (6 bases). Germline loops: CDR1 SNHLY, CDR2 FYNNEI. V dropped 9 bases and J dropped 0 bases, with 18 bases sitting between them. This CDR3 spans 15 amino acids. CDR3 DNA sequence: TGTGCCAGTCAGGAGGAGGGCCATTACTCCTACGAGCAGTACTTC. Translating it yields CASQEEGHYSYEQYF.

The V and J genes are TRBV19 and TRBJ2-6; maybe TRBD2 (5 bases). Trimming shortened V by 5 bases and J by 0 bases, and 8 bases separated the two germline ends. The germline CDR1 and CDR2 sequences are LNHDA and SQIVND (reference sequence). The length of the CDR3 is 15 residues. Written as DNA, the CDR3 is TGTGCCAGTAGTGCGGGCCTCTCTGGGGCCAACGTCCTGACTTTC. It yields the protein CASSAGLSGANVLTF.

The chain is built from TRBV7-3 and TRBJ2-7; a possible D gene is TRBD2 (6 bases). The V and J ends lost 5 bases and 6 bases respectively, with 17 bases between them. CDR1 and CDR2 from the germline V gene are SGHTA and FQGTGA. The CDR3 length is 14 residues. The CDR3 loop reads CASSPGVGLGEQYF. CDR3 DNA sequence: TGTGCCAGCAGCCCGGGGGTGGGTCTTGGCGAGCAGTACTTC.

CDR3 in amino acids: CASSLSSDGDGYTF. For the CDR3, the DNA is TGTGCCAGCAGCTTATCCTCCGACGGGGATGGCTACACCTTC. The genes are TRBV7-2 and TRBJ1-2; the D is unclear. Trimming took 2 bases from V and 6 from J, leaving 13 bases between them. Germline lookup yields CDR1 SGHTA and CDR2 FQGNSA. The CDR3 contains 14 residues.

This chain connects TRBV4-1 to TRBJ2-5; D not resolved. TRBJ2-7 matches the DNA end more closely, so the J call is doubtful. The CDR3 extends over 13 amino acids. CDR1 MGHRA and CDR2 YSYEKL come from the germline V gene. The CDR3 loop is CASSPTLPYEQYF. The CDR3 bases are TGCGCCAGCAGCCCCACCCTACCCTACGAGCAGTACTTC.

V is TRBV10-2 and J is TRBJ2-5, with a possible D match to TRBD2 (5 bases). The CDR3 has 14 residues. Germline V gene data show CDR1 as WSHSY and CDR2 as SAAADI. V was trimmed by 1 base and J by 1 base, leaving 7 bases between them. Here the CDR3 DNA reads TGCGCCAGCAGTGAGTTTGGAGGCCAAGAGACCCAGTACTTC. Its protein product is CASSEFGGQETQYF.

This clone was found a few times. This CDR3 is CASSFDEKLFF. DNA for the CDR3: TGTGCCAGCAGTTTCGATGAAAAACTGTTTTTT. The chain has TRBV28 and TRBJ1-4; D is unclear. There are 11 residues in the CDR3. In germline, CDR1 is MDHEN, CDR2 SYDVKM. V shed 3 bases and J shed 6 bases, with 2 bases lying between them.

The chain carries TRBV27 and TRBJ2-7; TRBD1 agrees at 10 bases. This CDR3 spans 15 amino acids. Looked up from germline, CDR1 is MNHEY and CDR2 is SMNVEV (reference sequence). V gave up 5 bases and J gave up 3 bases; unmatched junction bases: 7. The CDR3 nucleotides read TGTGCCAGCAGTAACCGGGACAGGGGCTTCTACGAGCAGTACTTC. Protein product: CASSNRDRGFYEQYF.

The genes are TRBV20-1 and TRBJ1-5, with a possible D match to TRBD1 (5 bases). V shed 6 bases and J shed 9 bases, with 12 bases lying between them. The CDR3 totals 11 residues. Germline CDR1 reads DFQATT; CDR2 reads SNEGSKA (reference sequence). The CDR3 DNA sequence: TGCAGTGCCTCCGACAGTCCGCCCCAGCATTTT. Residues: CSASDSPPQHF.

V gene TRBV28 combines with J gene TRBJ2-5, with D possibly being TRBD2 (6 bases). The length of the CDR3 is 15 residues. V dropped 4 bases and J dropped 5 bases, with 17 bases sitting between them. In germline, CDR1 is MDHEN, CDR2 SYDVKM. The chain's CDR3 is CASSSPTSFWETQYF. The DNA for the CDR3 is TGTGCCAGCAGTTCCCCGACTAGTTTCTGGGAGACCCAGTACTTC.

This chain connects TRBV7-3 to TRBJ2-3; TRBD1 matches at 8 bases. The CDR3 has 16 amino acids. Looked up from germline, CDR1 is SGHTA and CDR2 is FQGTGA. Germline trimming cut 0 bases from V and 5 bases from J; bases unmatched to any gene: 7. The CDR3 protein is CASSLTGRGRGDTQYF. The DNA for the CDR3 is TGTGCCAGCAGCTTAACGGGCAGGGGGCGAGGAGATACGCAGTATTTT.

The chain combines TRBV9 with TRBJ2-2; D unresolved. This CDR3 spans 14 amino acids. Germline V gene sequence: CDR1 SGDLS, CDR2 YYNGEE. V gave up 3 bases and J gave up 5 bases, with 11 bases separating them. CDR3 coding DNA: TGTGCCAGCAGCGCCCAGGTGGCGACCGGGGAGCTGTTTTTT. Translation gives CASSAQVATGELFF.

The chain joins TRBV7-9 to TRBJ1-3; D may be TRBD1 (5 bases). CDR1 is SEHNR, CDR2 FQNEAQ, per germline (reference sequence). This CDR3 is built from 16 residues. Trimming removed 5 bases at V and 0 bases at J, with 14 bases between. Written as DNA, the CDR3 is TGTGCCAGCAGCCCGCCCCTCGGGGCCTCTGGAAACACCATATATTTT. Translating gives CASSPPLGASGNTIYF.

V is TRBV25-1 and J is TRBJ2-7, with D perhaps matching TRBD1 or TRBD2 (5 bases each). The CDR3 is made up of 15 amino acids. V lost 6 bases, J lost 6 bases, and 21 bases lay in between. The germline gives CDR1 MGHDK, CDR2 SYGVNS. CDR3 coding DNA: TGTGCCAGCAGCCGGGACGCCGGGTTTTTGAGCGAGCAGTACTTC. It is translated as CASSRDAGFLSEQYF.

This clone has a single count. CDR3 protein: CASSYPYDRANTEAFF. DNA of the CDR3: TGTGCCAGCAGTTACCCATACGACAGGGCCAACACTGAAGCTTTCTTT. The chain employs TRBV6-6 and TRBJ1-1, with 7 bases matching TRBD1. The trim removed 2 bases at V and 2 bases at J, leaving 8 bases unmatched. This CDR3 is 16 amino acids long. Germline V gives CDR1 MNHNY, CDR2 SVGAGI (reference sequence).

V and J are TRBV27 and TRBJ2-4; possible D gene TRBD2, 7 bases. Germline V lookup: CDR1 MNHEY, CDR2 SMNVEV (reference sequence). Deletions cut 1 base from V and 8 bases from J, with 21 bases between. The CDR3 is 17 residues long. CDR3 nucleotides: TGTGCCAGCAGTTTATTCGGGGGGCCCGAGACCTTGGACATTCAGTACTTC. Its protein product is CASSLFGGPETLDIQYF.

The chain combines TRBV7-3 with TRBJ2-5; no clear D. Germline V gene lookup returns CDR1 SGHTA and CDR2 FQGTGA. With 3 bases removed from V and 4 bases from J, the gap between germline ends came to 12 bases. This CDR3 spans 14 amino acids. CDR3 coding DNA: TGTGCCAGCAGCTTGGCTGGCAGACCAGAGACCCAGTACTTC. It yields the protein CASSLAGRPETQYF. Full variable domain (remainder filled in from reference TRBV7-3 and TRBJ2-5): GAGVSQTPSNKVTEKGKYVELRCDPISGHTALYWYRQSLGQGPEFLIYFQGTGAADDSGLPNDRFFAVRPEGSVSTLKIQRTERGDSAVYLCASSLAGRPETQYFGPGTRLLVL.

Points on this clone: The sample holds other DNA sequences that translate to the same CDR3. For the CDR3, the DNA is TGTGCCAGCAGCTTGGCAGGGACCAGCACAGATACGCAGTATTTT. Translated: CASSLAGTSTDTQYF. V and J are TRBV5-4 and TRBJ2-3; D may be TRBD1 or TRBD2 (5 bases each). The length of the CDR3 is 15 residues. Trimming removed 0 bases at V and 0 bases at J, with 8 bases between. From germline, CDR1 is SGHNT and CDR2 YYREEE (reference sequence).

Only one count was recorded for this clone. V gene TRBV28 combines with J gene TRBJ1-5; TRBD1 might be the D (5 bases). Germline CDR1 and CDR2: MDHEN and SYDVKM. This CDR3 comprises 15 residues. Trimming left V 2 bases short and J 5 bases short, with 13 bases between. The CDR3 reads CASSLGTGWDQPQHF. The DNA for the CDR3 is TGTGCCAGCAGTTTAGGGACGGGTTGGGATCAGCCCCAGCATTTT. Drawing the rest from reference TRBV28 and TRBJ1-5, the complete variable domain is DVKVTQSSRYLVKRTGEKVFLECVQDMDHENMFWYRQDPGLGLRLIYFSYDVKMKEKGDIPEGYSVSREKKERFSLILESASTNQTSMYLCASSLGTGWDQPQHFGDGTRLSIL.